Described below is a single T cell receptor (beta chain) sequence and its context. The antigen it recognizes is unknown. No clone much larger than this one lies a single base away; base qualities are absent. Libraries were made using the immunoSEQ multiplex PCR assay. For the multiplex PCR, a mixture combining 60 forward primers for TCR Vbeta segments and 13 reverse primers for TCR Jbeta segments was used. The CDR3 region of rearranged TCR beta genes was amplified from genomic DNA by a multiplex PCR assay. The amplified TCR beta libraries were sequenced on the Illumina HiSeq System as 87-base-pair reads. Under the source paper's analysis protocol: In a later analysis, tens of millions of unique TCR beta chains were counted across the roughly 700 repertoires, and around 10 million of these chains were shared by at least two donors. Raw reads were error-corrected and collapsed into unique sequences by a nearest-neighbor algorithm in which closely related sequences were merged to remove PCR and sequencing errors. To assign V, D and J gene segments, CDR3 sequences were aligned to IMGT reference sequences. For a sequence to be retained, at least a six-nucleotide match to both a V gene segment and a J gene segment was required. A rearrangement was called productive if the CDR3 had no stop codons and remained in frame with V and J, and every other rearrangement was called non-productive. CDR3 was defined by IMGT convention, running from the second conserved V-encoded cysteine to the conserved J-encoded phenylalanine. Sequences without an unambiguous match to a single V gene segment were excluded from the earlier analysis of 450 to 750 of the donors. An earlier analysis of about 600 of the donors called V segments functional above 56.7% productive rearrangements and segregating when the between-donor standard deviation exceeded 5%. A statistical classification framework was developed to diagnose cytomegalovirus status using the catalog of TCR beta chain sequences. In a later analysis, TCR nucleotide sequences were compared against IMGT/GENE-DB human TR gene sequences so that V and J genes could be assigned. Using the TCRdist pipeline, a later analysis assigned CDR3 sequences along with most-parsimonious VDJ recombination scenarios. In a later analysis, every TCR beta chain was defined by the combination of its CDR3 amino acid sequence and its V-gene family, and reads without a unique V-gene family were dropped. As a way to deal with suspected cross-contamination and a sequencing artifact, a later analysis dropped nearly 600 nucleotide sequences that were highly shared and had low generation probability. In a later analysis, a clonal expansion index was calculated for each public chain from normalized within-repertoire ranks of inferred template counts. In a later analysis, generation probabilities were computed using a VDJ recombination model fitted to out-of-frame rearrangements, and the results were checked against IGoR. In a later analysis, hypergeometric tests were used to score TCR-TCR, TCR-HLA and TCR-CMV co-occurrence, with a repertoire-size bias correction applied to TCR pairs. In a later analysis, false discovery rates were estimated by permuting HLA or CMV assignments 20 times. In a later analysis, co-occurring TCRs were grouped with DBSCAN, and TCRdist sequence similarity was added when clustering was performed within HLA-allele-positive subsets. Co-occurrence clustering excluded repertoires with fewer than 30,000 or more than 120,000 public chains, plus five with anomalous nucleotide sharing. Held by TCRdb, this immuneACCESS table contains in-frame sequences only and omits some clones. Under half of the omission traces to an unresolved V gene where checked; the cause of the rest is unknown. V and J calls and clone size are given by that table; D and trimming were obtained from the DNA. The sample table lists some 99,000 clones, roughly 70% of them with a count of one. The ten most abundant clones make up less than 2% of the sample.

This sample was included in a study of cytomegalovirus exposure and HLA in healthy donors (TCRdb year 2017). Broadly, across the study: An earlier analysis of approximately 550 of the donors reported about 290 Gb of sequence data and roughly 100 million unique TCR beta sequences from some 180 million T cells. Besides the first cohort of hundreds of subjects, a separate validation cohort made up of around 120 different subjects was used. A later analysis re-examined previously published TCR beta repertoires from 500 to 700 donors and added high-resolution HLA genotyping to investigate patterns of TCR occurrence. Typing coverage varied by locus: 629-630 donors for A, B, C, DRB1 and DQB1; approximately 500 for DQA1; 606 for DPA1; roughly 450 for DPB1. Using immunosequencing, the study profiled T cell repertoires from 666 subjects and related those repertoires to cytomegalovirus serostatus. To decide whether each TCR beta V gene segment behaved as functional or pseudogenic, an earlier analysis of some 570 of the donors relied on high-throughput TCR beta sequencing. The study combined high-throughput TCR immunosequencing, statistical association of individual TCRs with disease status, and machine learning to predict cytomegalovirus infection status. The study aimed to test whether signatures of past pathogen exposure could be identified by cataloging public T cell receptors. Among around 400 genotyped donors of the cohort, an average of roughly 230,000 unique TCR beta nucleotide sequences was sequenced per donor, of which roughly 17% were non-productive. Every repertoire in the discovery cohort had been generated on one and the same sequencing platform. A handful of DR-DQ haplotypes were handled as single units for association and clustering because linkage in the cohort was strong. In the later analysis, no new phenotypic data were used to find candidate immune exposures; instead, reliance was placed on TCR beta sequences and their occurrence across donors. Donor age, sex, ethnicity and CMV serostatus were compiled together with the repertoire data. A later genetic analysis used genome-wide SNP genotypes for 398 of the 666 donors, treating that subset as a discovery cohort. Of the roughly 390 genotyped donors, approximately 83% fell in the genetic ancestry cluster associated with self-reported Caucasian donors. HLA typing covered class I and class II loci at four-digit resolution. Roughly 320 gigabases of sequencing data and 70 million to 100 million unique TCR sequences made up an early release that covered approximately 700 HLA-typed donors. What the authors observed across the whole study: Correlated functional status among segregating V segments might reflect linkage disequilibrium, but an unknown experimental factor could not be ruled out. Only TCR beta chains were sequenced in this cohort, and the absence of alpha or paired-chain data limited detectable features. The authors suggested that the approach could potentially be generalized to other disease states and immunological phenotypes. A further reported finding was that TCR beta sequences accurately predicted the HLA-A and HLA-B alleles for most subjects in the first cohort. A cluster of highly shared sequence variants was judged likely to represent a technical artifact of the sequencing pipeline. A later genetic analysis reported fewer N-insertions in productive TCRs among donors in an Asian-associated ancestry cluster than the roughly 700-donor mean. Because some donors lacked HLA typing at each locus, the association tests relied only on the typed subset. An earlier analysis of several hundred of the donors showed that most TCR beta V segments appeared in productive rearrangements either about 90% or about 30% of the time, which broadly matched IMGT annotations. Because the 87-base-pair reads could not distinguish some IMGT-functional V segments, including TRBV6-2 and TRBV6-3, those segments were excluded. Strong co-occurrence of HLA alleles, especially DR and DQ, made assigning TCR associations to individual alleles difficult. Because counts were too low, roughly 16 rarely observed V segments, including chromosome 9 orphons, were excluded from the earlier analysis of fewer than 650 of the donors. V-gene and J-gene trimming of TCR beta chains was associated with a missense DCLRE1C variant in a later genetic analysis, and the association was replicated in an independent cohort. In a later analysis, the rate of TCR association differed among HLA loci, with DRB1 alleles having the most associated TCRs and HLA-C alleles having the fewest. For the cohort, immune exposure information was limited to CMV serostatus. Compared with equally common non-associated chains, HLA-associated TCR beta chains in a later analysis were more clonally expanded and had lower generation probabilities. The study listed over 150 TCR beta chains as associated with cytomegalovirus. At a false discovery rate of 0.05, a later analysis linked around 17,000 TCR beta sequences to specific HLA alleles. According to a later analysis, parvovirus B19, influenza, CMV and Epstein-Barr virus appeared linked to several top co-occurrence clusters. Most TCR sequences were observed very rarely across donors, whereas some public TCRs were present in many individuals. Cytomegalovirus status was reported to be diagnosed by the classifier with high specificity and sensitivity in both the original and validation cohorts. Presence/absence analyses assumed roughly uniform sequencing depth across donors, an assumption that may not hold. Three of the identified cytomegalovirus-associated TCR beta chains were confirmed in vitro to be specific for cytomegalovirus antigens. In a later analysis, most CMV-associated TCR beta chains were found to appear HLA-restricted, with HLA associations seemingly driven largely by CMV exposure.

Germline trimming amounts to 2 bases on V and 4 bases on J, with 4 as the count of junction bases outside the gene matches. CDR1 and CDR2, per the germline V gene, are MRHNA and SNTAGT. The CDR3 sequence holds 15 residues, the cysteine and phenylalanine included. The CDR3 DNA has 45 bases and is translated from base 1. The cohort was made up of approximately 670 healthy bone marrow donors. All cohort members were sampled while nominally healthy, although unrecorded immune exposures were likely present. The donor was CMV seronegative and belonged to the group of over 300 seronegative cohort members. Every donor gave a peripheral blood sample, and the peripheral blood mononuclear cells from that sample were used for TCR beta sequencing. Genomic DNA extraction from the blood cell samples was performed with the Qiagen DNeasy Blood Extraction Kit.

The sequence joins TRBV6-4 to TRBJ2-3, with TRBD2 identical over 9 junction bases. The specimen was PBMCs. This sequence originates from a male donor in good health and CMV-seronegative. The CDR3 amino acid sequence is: CASSDRREGADTQYF. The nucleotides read TGTGCCAGCAGTGACCGGCGGGAGGGGGCAGATACGCAGTATTTT.